The sequence of this TCR beta chain was determined in a study of T cell repertoires in cytomegalovirus infection. Study as a whole: CMV infection plus the matching HLA type was flagged by public TCR beta signatures. General observations from the study: Clonotype analysis showed dominance of the ex vivo response by HLA-C-restricted CMV-specific TCR beta clonotypes.

There are many counts of this clonotype. Antigen specificity is unknown. Each CDR3 protein is one row after TCRdb ran MiXCR on the reads. The sample lists roughly 280,000 distinct CDR3 sequences, roughly 13% occurring once. V was trimmed by 1 base and J by 4 bases, leaving 10 bases between them. CDR3 length: 14 amino acids. CDR1 and CDR2 (germline): SGHTA, FQGNSA. The sample was PBMCs. This sequence was found in a human donor in good health (CMV status not recorded). Some clones in this sample may be carry-over from other donors' samples. V and J are TRBV7-2 and TRBJ1-1; D might be TRBD1 (6 bases). Written as DNA, the CDR3 is TGTGCCAGCAGCTTAGAGGGGGGTGGCACTGAAGCTTTCTTT. Protein product: CASSLEGGGTEAFF.